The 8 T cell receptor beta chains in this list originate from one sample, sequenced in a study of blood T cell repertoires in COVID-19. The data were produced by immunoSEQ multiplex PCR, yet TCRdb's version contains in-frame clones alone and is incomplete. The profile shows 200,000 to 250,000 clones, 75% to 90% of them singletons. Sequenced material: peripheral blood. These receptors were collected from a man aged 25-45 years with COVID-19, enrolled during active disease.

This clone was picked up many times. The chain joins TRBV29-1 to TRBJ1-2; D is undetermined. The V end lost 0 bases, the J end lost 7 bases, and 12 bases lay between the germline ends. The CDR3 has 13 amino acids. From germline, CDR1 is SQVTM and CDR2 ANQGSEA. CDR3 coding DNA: TGCAGCGTTGAAGATCTGAGGTTGGGTGGCTACACCTTC. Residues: CSVEDLRLGGYTF.

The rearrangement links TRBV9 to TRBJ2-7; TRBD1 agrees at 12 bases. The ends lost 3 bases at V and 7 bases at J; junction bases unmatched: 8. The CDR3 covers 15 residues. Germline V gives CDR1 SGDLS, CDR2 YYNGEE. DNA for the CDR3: TGTGCCAGCAGCGCCAGCGGGACAGGGGGCCTGGAGCAGTACTTC. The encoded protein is CASSASGTGGLEQYF.

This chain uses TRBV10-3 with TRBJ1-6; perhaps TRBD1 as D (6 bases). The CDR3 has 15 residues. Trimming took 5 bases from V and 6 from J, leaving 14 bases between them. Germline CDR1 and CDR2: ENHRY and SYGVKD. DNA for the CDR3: TGTGCCATCAGTATTACAGGGTACCCTAATTCACCCCTCCACTTT. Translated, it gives CAISITGYPNSPLHF.

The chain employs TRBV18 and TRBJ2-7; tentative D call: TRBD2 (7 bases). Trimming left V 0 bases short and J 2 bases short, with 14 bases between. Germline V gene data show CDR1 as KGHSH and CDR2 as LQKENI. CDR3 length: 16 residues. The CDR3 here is CASSPPRGGGAYEQYF. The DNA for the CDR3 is TGTGCCAGCTCACCACCTAGGGGAGGGGGGGCCTACGAGCAGTACTTC.

CDR3: CASSYSLAGGYYEQYF. Here the CDR3 DNA reads TGTGCCAGCAGTTACTCTCTAGCGGGAGGTTACTACGAGCAGTACTTC. The chain carries TRBV6-5 and TRBJ2-7; the match to TRBD2 covers 11 bases. J lost 3 bases, V lost 0 bases, and 4 bases had no gene match. The CDR3 runs 16 residues. The germline V gene encodes CDR1 MNHEY and CDR2 SVGAGI.

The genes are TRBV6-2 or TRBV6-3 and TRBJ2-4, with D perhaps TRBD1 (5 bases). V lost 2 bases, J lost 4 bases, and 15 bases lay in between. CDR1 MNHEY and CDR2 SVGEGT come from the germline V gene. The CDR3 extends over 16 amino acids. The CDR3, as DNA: TGTGCCAGCAGTTACGAAGGGGCTCCAGGTAAAAACATTCAGTACTTC. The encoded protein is CASSYEGAPGKNIQYF.

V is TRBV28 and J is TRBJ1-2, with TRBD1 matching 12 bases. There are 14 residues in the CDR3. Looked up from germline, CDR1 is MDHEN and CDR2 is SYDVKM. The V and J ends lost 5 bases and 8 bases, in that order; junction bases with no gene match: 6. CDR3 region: CASSTGQGAGGYTF. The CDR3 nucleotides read TGTGCCAGCAGTACGGGACAGGGGGCTGGCGGCTACACCTTC.

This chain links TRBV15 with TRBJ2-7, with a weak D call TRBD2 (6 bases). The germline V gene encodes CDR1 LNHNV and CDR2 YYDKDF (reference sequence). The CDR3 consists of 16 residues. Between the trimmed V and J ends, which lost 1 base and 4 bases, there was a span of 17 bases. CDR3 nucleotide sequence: TGTGCCACCAGCAGAGGTTTGGGCCCCGGAGGGTACGAGCAGTACTTC. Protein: CATSRGLGPGGYEQYF.